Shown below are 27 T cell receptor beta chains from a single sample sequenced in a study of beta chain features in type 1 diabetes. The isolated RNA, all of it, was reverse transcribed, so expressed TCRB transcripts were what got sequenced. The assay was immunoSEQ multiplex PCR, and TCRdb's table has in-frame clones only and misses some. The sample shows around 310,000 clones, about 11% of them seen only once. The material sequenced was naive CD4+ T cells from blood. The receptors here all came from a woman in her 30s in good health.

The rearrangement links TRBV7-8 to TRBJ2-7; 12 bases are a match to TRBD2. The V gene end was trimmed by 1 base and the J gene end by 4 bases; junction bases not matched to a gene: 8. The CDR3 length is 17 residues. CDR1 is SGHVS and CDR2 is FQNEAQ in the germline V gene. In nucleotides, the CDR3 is TGTGCCAGCAGCTTAGACGGACTAGCGGGAACTCTGTACGAGCAGTACTTC. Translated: CASSLDGLAGTLYEQYF.

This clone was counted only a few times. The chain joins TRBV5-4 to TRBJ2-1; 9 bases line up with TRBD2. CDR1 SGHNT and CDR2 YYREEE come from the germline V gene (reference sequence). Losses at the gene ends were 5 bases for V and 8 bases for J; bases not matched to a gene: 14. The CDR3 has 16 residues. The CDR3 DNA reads TGTGCCAGCAGGGCTGCGAGGGGCGGGAGGGCCCATGAGCAGTTCTTC. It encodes CASRAARGGRAHEQFF.

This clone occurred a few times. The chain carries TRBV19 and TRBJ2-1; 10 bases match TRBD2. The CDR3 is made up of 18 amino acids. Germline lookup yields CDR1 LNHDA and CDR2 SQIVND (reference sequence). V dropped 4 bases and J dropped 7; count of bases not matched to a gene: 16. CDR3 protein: CASSRIASGSPGGNEQFF. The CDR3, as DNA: TGTGCCAGTAGTAGGATCGCTAGCGGGAGCCCCGGGGGGAATGAGCAGTTCTTC. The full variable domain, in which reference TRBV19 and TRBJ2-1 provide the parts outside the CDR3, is DGGITQSPKYLFRKEGQNVTLSCEQNLNHDAMYWYRQDPGQGLRLIYYSQIVNDFQKGDIAEGYSVSREKKESFPLTVTSAQKNPTAFYLCASSRIASGSPGGNEQFFGPGTRLTVL.

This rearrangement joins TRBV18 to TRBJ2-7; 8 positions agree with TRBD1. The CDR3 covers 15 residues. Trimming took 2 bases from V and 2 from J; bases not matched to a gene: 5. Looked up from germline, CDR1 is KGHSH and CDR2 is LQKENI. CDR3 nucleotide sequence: TGTGCCAGCTCACCAGGACAGGGACCGACCTACGAGCAGTACTTC. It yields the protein CASSPGQGPTYEQYF.

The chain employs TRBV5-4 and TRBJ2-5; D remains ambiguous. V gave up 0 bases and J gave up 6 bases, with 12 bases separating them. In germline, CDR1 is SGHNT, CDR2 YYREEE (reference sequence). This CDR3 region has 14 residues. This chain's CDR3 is CASSLGFELKTQYF. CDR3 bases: TGTGCCAGCAGCTTGGGGTTCGAGTTGAAGACCCAGTACTTC.

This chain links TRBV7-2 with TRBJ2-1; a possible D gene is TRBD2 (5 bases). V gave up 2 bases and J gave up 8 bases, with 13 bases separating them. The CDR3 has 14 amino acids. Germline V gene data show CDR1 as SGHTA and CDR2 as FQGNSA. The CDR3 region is CASSLQLSRDEQFF. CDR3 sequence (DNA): TGTGCCAGCAGCTTACAGTTGTCGCGGGATGAGCAGTTCTTC.

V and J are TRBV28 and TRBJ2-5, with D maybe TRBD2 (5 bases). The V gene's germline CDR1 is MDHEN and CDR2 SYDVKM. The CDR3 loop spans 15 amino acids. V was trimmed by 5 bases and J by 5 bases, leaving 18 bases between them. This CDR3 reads CASSPRRVLGETQYF. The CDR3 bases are TGTGCCAGCAGTCCACGGCGGGTGCTTGGGGAGACCCAGTACTTC. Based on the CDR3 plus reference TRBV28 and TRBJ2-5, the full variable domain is DVKVTQSSRYLVKRTGEKVFLECVQDMDHENMFWYRQDPGLGLRLIYFSYDVKMKEKGDIPEGYSVSREKKERFSLILESASTNQTSMYLCASSPRRVLGETQYFGPGTRLLVL.

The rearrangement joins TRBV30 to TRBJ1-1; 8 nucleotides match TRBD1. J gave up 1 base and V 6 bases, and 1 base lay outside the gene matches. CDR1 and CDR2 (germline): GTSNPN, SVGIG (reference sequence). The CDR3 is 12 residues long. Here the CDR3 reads CACGTGNTEAFF. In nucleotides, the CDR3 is TGTGCCTGTGGGACAGGGAACACTGAAGCTTTCTTT.

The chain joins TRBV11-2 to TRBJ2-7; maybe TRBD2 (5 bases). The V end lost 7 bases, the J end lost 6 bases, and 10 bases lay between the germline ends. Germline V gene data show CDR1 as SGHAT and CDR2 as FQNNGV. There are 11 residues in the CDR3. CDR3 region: CASTRGGEQYF. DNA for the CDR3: TGTGCCAGCACCAGAGGAGGCGAGCAGTACTTC.

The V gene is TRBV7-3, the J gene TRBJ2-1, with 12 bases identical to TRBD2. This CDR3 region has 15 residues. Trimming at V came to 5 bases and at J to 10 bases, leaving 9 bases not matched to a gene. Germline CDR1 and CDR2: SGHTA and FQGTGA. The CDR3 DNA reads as TGTGCCAGCAGCCCGTCTAGCGGGAGGGCCGGCGAGCAGTTCTTC. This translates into CASSPSSGRAGEQFF.

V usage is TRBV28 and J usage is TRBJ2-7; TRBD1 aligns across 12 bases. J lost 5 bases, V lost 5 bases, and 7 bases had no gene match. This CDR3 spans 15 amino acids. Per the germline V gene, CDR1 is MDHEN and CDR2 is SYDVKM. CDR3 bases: TGTGCCAGCAGTCGCATAGGGACAGGGGGCCACGAGCAGTACTTC. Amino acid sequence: CASSRIGTGGHEQYF.

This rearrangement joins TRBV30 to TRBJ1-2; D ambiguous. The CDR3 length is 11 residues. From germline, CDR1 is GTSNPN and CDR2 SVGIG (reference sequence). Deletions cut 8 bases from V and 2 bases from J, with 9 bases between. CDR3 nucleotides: TGTGCCGAGATTGAGAACTATGGCTACACCTTC. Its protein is CAEIENYGYTF. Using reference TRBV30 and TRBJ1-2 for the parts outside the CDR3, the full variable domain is SQTIHQWPATLVQPVGSPLSLECTVEGTSNPNLYWYRQAAGRGLQLLFYSVGIGQISSEVPQNLSASRPQDRQFILSSKKLLLSDSGFYLCAEIENYGYTFGSGTRLTVV.

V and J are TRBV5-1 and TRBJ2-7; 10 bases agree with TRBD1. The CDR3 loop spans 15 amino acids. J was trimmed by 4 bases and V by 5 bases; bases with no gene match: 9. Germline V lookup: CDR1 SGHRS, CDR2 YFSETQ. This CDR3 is CASSNRDRGQYEQYF. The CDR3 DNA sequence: TGCGCCAGCAGTAACCGGGACAGGGGCCAATACGAGCAGTACTTC.

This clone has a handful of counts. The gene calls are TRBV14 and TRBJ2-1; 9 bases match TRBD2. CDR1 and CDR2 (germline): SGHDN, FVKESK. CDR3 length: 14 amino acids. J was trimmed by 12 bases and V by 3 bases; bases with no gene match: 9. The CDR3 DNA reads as TGTGCCAGCAGCCAGGCTCCCGGGACTAGCTTGCAGTTCTTC. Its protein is CASSQAPGTSLQFF.

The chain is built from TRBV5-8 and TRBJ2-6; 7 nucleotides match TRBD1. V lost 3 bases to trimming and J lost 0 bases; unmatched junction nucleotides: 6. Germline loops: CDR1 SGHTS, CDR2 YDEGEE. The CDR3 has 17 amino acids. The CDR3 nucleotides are TGTGCCAGCAGCTCCGGACAGGTCCGCTCTGGGGCCAACGTCCTGACTTTC. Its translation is CASSSGQVRSGANVLTF.

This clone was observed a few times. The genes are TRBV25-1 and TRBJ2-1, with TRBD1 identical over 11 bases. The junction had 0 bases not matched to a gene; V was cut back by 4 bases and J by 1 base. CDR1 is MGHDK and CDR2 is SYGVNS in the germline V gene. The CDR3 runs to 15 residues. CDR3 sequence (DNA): TGTGCCAGCAGTGGGGACAGGGGGTCCTACAATGAGCAGTTCTTC. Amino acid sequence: CASSGDRGSYNEQFF.

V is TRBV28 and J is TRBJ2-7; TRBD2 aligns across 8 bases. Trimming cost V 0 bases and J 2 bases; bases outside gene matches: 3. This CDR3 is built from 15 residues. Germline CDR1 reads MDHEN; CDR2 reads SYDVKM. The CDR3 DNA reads TGTGCCAGCAGTTTATGGCGGGAGGCCGCCTACGAGCAGTACTTC. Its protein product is CASSLWREAAYEQYF.

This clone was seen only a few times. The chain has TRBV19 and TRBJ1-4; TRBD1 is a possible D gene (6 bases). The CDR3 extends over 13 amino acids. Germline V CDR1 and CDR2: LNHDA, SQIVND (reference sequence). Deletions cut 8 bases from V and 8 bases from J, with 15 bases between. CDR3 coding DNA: TGTGCCAGTTCCGGGGACAAGGACGAAAAACTGTTTTTT. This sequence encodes CASSGDKDEKLFF.

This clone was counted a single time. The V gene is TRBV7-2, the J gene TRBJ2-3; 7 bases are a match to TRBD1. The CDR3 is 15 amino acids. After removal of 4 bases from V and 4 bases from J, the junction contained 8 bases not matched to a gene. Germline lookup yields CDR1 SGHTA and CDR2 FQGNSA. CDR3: CASSSSGTAADTQYF. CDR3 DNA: TGTGCCAGCAGCTCCTCCGGGACAGCCGCAGATACGCAGTATTTT.

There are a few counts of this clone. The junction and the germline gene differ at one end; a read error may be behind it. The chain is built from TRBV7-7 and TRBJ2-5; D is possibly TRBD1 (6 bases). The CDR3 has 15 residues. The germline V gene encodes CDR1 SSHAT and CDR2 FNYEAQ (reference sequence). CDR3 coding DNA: TGTGCTAGCAGCTTAGCTGGTCAGGGGCAAGAGACCCAGTACTTC. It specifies CASSLAGQGQETQYF.

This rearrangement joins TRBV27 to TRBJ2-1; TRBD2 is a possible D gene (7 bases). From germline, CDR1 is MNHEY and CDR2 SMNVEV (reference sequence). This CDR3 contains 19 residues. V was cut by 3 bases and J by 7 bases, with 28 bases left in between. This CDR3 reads CASSFLARGGGRVGNEQFF. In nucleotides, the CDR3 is TGTGCCAGCAGTTTCCTCGCTCGGGGAGGGGGTCGGGTGGGAAATGAGCAGTTCTTC.

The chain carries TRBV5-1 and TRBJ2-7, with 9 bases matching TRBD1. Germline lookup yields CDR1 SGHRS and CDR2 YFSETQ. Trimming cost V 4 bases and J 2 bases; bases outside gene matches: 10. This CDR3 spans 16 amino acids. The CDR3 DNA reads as TGCGCCAGCAGCGCGACCGGACAGGGGAGTCCCTACGAGCAGTACTTC. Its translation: CASSATGQGSPYEQYF.

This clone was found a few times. The CDR3 sequence: CASSPRESLGGQPQHF. The CDR3 coding sequence is TGTGCCAGCTCACCACGAGAAAGCCTGGGGGGTCAGCCCCAGCATTTT. The chain joins TRBV18 to TRBJ1-5; TRBD1 might be the D (5 bases). This CDR3 spans 16 amino acids. Germline V lookup: CDR1 KGHSH, CDR2 LQKENI. Trimming took 1 base from V and 6 from J, leaving 16 bases between them.

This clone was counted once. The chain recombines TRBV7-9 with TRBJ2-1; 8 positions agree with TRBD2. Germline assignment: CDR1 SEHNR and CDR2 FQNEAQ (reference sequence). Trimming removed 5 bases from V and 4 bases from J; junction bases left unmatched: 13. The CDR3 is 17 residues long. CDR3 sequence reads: CASSPFYTSGLYNEQFF. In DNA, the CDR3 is TGTGCCAGCAGCCCATTTTATACTAGCGGTCTGTACAATGAGCAGTTCTTC. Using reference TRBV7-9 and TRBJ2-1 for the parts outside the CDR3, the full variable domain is DTGVSQNPRHKITKRGQNVTFRCDPISEHNRLYWYRQTLGQGPEFLTYFQNEAQLEKSRLLSDRFSAERPKGSFSTLEIQRTEQGDSAMYLCASSPFYTSGLYNEQFFGPGTRLTVL.

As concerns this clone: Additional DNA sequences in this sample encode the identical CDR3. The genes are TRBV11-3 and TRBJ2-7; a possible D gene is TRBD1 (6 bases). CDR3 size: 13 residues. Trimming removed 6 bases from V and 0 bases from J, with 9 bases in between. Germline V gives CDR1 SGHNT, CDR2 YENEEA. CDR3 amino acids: CASSTGSSYEQYF. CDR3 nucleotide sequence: TGTGCCAGCAGTACAGGGAGCTCCTACGAGCAGTACTTC.

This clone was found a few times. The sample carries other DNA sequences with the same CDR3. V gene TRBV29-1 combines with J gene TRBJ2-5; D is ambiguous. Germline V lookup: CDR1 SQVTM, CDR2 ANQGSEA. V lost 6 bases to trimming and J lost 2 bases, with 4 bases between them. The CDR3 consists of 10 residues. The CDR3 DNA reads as TGCAGCGTAGCACAAGAGACCCAGTACTTC. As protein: CSVAQETQYF.

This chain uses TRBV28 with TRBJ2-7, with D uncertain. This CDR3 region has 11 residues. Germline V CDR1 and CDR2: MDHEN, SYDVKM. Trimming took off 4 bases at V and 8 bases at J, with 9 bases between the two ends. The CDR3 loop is CASSSPEQQYF. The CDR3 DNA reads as TGTGCCAGCAGTTCCCCGGAGCAGCAGTACTTC.